Listed here are 8 T cell receptor beta chains from one sample, sequenced in a study of cytomegalovirus exposure and HLA in healthy donors. Primers: 60 Vbeta forward and 13 Jbeta reverse. TCRdb keeps only in-frame clones here, not all; method: immunoSEQ multiplex PCR. The sample yields tens of thousands of clones, 82% seen once. Sample: PBMCs. All receptors derive from a woman aged 18 to 35 in good health and CMV-seronegative.

This chain connects TRBV7-2 to TRBJ2-7, with 10 nucleotides matching TRBD2. Trimming took 5 bases from V and 2 from J; bases not matched to a gene: 6. The CDR3 is 15 amino acids. Germline loops: CDR1 SGHTA, CDR2 FQGNSA. The CDR3 DNA follows: TGTGCCAGCAGCGGTACCGGGACTAGCGCCTACGAGCAGTACTTC. Its translation: CASSGTGTSAYEQYF.

Here the CDR3 DNA reads TGTGCCAGTAGTATAACCCCAGCGGGAGCCCCTAATGAGCAGTTCTTC. Translated, it gives CASSITPAGAPNEQFF. V gene TRBV19 combines with J gene TRBJ2-1; 8 bases are shared with TRBD2. The CDR3 is made up of 16 amino acids. Germline lookup yields CDR1 LNHDA and CDR2 SQIVND (reference sequence). The V and J ends lost 2 bases and 7 bases, in that order; junction bases with no gene match: 10.

The chain is built from TRBV14 and TRBJ2-1, with D maybe TRBD2 (6 bases). Per the germline V gene, CDR1 is SGHDN and CDR2 is FVKESK. Deletions cut 4 bases from V and 6 bases from J, with 13 bases between. This CDR3 contains 14 residues. CDR3 residues: CASSPRLDGNEQFF. In DNA form, the CDR3 reads TGTGCCAGCAGCCCGAGACTAGACGGCAATGAGCAGTTCTTC.

The chain employs TRBV18 and TRBJ2-3; tentative D call: TRBD2 (5 bases). The CDR3 spans 16 residues. Germline V gives CDR1 KGHSH, CDR2 LQKENI. Trimming removed 6 bases from V and 0 bases from J, with 16 bases in between. The CDR3 sequence is CASSEVRRASTDTQYF. In nucleotides, the CDR3 is TGTGCCAGCTCGGAGGTCCGACGGGCTAGCACAGATACGCAGTATTTT.

The chain uses TRBV11-1 and TRBJ1-1, with D perhaps matching TRBD1 (5 bases). The CDR3 extends over 17 amino acids. V shed 4 bases and J shed 0 bases, with 18 bases lying between them. Germline V CDR1 and CDR2: SGHAT, FQDESV (reference sequence). CDR3: CASSSPKGGGLNTEAFF. The CDR3 nucleotides read TGTGCCAGCAGCTCTCCCAAGGGCGGGGGTCTGAACACTGAAGCTTTCTTT.

The genes are TRBV19 and TRBJ1-1; D possibly corresponds to TRBD1 (5 bases). In germline, CDR1 is LNHDA, CDR2 SQIVND (reference sequence). This CDR3 is 13 amino acids long. V was trimmed by 9 bases and J by 2 bases, leaving 13 bases between them. As DNA, the CDR3 is TGTGCCAGACCTCAGGGCAGCAACACTGAAGCTTTCTTT. Its translation: CARPQGSNTEAFF.

This sequence joins TRBV27 and TRBJ2-1, with D maybe TRBD2 (5 bases). Trimming took 7 bases from V and 7 from J, leaving 14 bases between them. Germline CDR1 reads MNHEY; CDR2 reads SMNVEV (reference sequence). The length of the CDR3 is 13 residues. The CDR3, as DNA: TGTGCCAGCAAGAGGACTTACACAAATGAGCAGTTCTTC. Its translation is CASKRTYTNEQFF.

This chain uses TRBV28 with TRBJ1-1; D gene unclear. Germline V gene lookup returns CDR1 MDHEN and CDR2 SYDVKM. V lost 7 bases and J 1 base, leaving 7 bases between the germline ends. This CDR3 comprises 12 residues. The CDR3 DNA reads TGTGCCAGCACATGGAGGAACACTGAAGCTTTCTTT. Protein product: CASTWRNTEAFF. Based on the CDR3 plus reference TRBV28 and TRBJ1-1, the full variable domain is DVKVTQSSRYLVKRTGEKVFLECVQDMDHENMFWYRQDPGLGLRLIYFSYDVKMKEKGDIPEGYSVSREKKERFSLILESASTNQTSMYLCASTWRNTEAFFGQGTRLTVV.